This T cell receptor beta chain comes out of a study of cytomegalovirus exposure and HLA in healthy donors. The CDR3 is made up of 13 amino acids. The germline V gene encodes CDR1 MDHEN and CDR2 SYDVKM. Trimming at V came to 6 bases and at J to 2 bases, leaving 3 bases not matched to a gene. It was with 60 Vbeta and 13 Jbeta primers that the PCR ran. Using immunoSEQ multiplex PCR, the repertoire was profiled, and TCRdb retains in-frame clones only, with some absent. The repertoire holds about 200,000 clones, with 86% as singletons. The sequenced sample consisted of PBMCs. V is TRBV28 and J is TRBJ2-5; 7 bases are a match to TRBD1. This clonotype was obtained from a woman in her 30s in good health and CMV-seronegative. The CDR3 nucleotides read TGTGCCAGCAGGAGACAGGGACAAGAGACCCAGTACTTC. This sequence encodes CASRRQGQETQYF.